This T cell receptor (beta chain) comes out of a study of T cell responses to AZD1222 COVID-19 vaccine. Details on this clone: The antigen is unknown.

Sequencing was performed with immunoSEQ multiplex PCR; in TCRdb, only in-frame clones are kept and a portion is missing. The repertoire holds 180,000 or so clones, about 92% seen once, with 2.6% in the top ten. Germline CDR1 LGHDT, CDR2 YNNKEL (reference sequence). This CDR3 has 14 residues. V dropped 1 base and J dropped 4 bases, with 8 bases sitting between them. General study findings and limits: Spike-spanning, vaccine-associated CD4 TCRs were dominant at 160-218 and 743-854. Compared with day 0, the breadth and depth of the Spike-specific TCR repertoire rose significantly after two doses of AZD1222. A mostly white British donor set with more females was recruited, and clonal diversity was possibly underestimated. At baseline, just a handful of AZD1222 recipients tested seropositive.

The material sequenced was peripheral blood, taken on day 0 of AZD1222 vaccination. The clonotype was recovered from an adult in good health. The chain recombines TRBV3-1 (or the pseudogene TRBV3-2) with TRBJ1-5; D is unresolved. The CDR3 DNA follows: TGTGCCAGCAGCCAAGTCGGGAAAAATCAGCCCCAGCATTTT. Amino acid sequence: CASSQVGKNQPQHF.